One sample yielded the 7 T cell receptor beta chains listed below, sequenced in a study of tumor and adjacent non-tumor tissue in lung cancer. This sample's RNA came from whole unsorted tissue. The library came from three nested PCR rounds adapted from ARM-PCR protocols. TCRdb re-analysed the multiplex PCR reads in MiXCR, keeping a single row per CDR3 protein. The table records about 200,000 distinct CDR3 sequences, 60% to 85% of them present only once. Specimen: lung tumor tissue. The receptor source for this set is a man in his fifties or sixties with non-small cell lung cancer.

This chain links TRBV19 with TRBJ2-3, with 10 bases matching TRBD2. This CDR3 comprises 17 residues. Germline V CDR1 and CDR2: LNHDA, SQIVND (reference sequence). The V segment lost 9 bases and the J segment 0 bases; nucleotides outside the gene matches: 12. CDR3 residues: CASRDSGGAGSTDTQYF. CDR3 DNA: TGTGCCAGCAGAGACAGCGGGGGGGCTGGTAGCACAGATACGCAGTATTTT.

Concerning this clonotype: One base away lies a much larger clone, so this may be a sequencing read error. The chain joins TRBV20-1 to TRBJ1-5; 7 bases agree with TRBD1. The CDR3 covers 15 residues. Germline-derived CDR1 and CDR2 are DFQATT and SNEGSKA (reference sequence). CDR3 nucleotides: TGCAGTGCTAGAGCCACGGACAGGCCGAATCGGCCCCAGCATTTT. This translates into CSARATDRPNRPQHF.

The rearrangement joins TRBV11-3 to TRBJ2-6; no reliable D call. Trimming cost V 4 bases and J 3 bases, with 10 bases left between them. Looked up from germline, CDR1 is SGHNT and CDR2 is YENEEA. The CDR3 extends over 15 amino acids. The CDR3 protein is CASSSIISGANVLTF. The CDR3 coding sequence is TGTGCCAGCAGCTCAATTATAAGTGGGGCCAACGTCCTGACTTTC. Complete variable domain (other parts from reference TRBV11-3 and TRBJ2-6): EAGVVQSPRYKIIEKKQPVAFWCNPISGHNTLYWYLQNLGQGPELLIRYENEEAVDDSQLPKDRFSAERLKGVDSTLKIQPAELGDSAVYLCASSSIISGANVLTFGAGSRLTVL.

This clonotype was counted between two and nine times. The chain employs TRBV4-1 and TRBJ1-6; 7 positions match TRBD1. V lost 0 bases, J lost 6 bases, and 14 bases stayed unmatched. CDR1 and CDR2 (germline): MGHRA, YSYEKL. This CDR3 contains 19 residues. The CDR3 sequence is CASSQDRKGAIGINSPLHF. The CDR3 nucleotides read TGCGCCAGCAGCCAAGATCGCAAGGGGGCGATCGGGATTAATTCACCCCTCCACTTT.

A note on this clonotype: One end of the junction fails to match germline, which may point to a read error. The chain couples TRBV4-1 to TRBJ2-7; maybe TRBD1 (6 bases). Germline-derived CDR1 and CDR2 are MGHRA and YSYEKL. CDR3 length: 13 amino acids. The CDR3 bases are TGCGCCAACAGCCAAATACAGGGCTCCGAGCAGTACTTC. It translates to CANSQIQGSEQYF.

Concerning this clonotype: A much bigger clone sits one base away, suggesting this may be a read error. The rearrangement links TRBV20-1 to TRBJ1-4; 9 bases are shared with TRBD1. The CDR3 covers 14 residues. Germline CDR1 reads DFQATT; CDR2 reads SNEGSKA (reference sequence). CDR3 loop: CGARETGGLEKLFF. The CDR3 region has the DNA TGCGGTGCTAGAGAGACAGGGGGACTAGAAAAACTGTTTTTT.

With regard to this clonotype: The junction departs from germline at one end; a sequencing error may be responsible. The V and J genes are TRBV5-1 and TRBJ1-1; D is ambiguous. The CDR3 loop spans 14 amino acids. Germline values: CDR1 SGHRS, CDR2 YFSETQ. CDR3 nucleotide sequence: TGCGCGAGCAACCGGCCGGAGGCGAACACTGAAGCTTTCTTT. Protein sequence: CASNRPEANTEAFF.